The clone carrying this T cell receptor beta chain was counted only a few times. This entry comes from a study of OX40 agonist ivuxolimab in advanced cancers. Assay: immunoSEQ multiplex PCR; the TCRdb copy retains only in-frame clones and omits some. The sample holds roughly 20,000 clones; 80% to 90% are singletons and the top ten take about 15%. V lost 5 bases and J lost 1, with 14 bases in between. Germline values: CDR1 LNHDA, CDR2 SQIVND (reference sequence). The CDR3 is 16 amino acids. This TCR was sampled from an adult with an advanced solid tumor such as melanoma, head and neck, liver or kidney cancer. This rearrangement joins TRBV19 to TRBJ2-2; D is unresolved. Sequences were derived from CD4+ or CD8+ T cells sorted from blood, sampled in a trial of the OX40 agonist ivuxolimab. The CDR3 region is CASSYVRIENTGELFF. The CDR3 coding sequence is TGTGCCAGTAGTTATGTCAGGATCGAGAACACCGGGGAGCTGTTTTTT.